A selection of T cell receptor beta chains follows, all from one sample in a study of shared clonotypes between healthy human individuals. Sequencing was performed with immunoSEQ multiplex PCR; in TCRdb, only in-frame clones are kept and a portion is missing. The sample lists about 820,000 clones, more than 85% occurring once. Sequencing used naive CD8+ T cells sorted from blood. These receptor sequences come from a man in his thirties or forties in good health. Both conserved end residues are part of each CDR3. The order of the fields is J gene, clone size, D gene, V gene, CDR3 DNA, CDR3 protein. D genes are given only for firm matches. For some rows the clone size is stated as once, few or many, or as a class when expanded; others skip it.

J: TRBJ2-7; size: NA; D: TRBD2; V: TRBV6-5; DNA: TGTGCCAGCAGTGCATGGACTAGCGGGATCCGCGAGCAGTACTTC; CDR3: CASSAWTSGIREQYF
J: TRBJ2-7; size: NA; D: NA; V: TRBV27; DNA: TGTGCCAGCAGTTTAGCGCAGGGTTTGGCAGTGCAGTACTTC; CDR3: CASSLAQGLAVQYF
J: TRBJ2-3; size: once; D: NA; V: TRBV13; DNA: TGTGCCAGCAGCTTAACGAACACAGATACGCAGTATTTT; CDR3: CASSLTNTDTQYF
J: TRBJ1-1; size: NA; D: NA; V: TRBV30; DNA: TGTGCCTGGAGTGTTGTAACAGGTTCTGAAGCTTTCTTT; CDR3: CAWSVVTGSEAFF
J: TRBJ2-1; size: NA; D: NA; V: TRBV5-4; DNA: TGTGCCAGCAGCCACGGCGTCCGACTAGAGTCCCCTGAGCAGTTCTTC; CDR3: CASSHGVRLESPEQFF
J: TRBJ2-2; size: NA; D: NA; V: TRBV28; DNA: TGTGCCAGCAACCCGGACACGAACACCGGGGAGCTGTTTTTT; CDR3: CASNPDTNTGELFF
J: TRBJ2-4; size: NA; D: TRBD1; V: TRBV28; DNA: TGTGCCAGCAGTGCACGCGCCCTGGGGACAGAGGGGGACATTCAGTACTTC; CDR3: CASSARALGTEGDIQYF
J: TRBJ2-5; size: NA; D: TRBD1; V: TRBV7-7; DNA: TGTGCTAGCAGCTTCGGGACAGGTGCTATGCAGACCCAGTACTTC; CDR3: CASSFGTGAMQTQYF
J: TRBJ1-2; size: NA; D: TRBD1; V: TRBV28; DNA: TGTGCCAGCAGTTTAATGGGGACAGGTGACTTATTGCACACCTTC; CDR3: CASSLMGTGDLLHTF
J: TRBJ1-1; size: NA; D: NA; V: TRBV5-6; DNA: TGTGCCAGCAGCTTGTGGGAACAAGGCGTCCCTGAAGCTTTCTTT; CDR3: CASSLWEQGVPEAFF
J: TRBJ2-7; size: once; D: TRBD2; V: TRBV13; DNA: TGTGCCAGCAGCACTACTAGCGGGAGTAGGTACGAGCAGTACTTC; CDR3: CASSTTSGSRYEQYF
J: TRBJ2-7; size: NA; D: NA; V: TRBV11-2; DNA: TGTGCCAGCAGCTTAGCCTCTTCCTACGAGCAGTACTTC; CDR3: CASSLASSYEQYF
J: TRBJ2-7; size: NA; D: TRBD1; V: TRBV19; DNA: TGTGCCAGTAGCGGTACAGGGGGCTTCTACGAGCAGTACTTC; CDR3: CASSGTGGFYEQYF
J: TRBJ2-7; size: NA; D: NA; V: TRBV19; DNA: TGTGCCAGTAGCTTCTCGGCACAGGTGGGCTACGAGCAGTACTTC; CDR3: CASSFSAQVGYEQYF
J: TRBJ2-1; size: NA; D: NA; V: TRBV11-3; DNA: TGTGCCAGCAGCACCGGACAATACAATGAGCAGTTCTTC; CDR3: CASSTGQYNEQFF
J: TRBJ2-7; size: few; D: NA; V: TRBV28; DNA: TGTGCCAGCAGATTCGGGATTCCCTACGAGCAGTACTTC; CDR3: CASRFGIPYEQYF
J: TRBJ1-5; size: NA; D: NA; V: TRBV15; DNA: TGTGCCACCAGCGGGGGGGTTGTAGGGCAGCCCCAGCATTTT; CDR3: CATSGGVVGQPQHF
J: TRBJ1-5; size: NA; D: NA; V: TRBV11-2; DNA: TGTGCCAGCAGCTTAGGTCAGACAGGATTAAATCAGCCCCAGCATTTT; CDR3: CASSLGQTGLNQPQHF
J: TRBJ2-4; size: NA; D: NA; V: TRBV9; DNA: TGTGCCAGCAGCGTAGGTTCCCAAAACATTCAGTACTTC; CDR3: CASSVGSQNIQYF
J: TRBJ2-7; size: NA; D: TRBD2; V: TRBV19; DNA: TGTGCCAGTAGTCCGGGACTAGCGGCCTACGAGCAGTACTTC; CDR3: CASSPGLAAYEQYF
J: TRBJ2-2; size: NA; D: TRBD2; V: TRBV7-6; DNA: TGTGCCAGCAGCTTAGCGGGAGGGCCGACCGGGGAGCTGTTTTTT; CDR3: CASSLAGGPTGELFF
J: TRBJ2-5; size: NA; D: TRBD1; V: TRBV18; DNA: TGTGCCAGCTCGCGGCCGGGACAGGGGAGTGGGACCCAGTACTTC; CDR3: CASSRPGQGSGTQYF
J: TRBJ2-1; size: NA; D: TRBD2; V: TRBV11-2; DNA: TGTGCCAGCAGCTTATTGGGACTAGCGAAGAGCTCCTACAATGAGCAGTTCTTC; CDR3: CASSLLGLAKSSYNEQFF
J: TRBJ1-2; size: NA; D: NA; V: TRBV20-1; DNA: TGCAGTGCTAGAGGTATGGAGGGCTACACCTTC; CDR3: CSARGMEGYTF
J: TRBJ2-7; size: NA; D: NA; V: TRBV27; DNA: TGTGCCAGCAGTTTGGGGGCCCCCTTAACTTACGAGCAGTACTTC; CDR3: CASSLGAPLTYEQYF
J: TRBJ2-7; size: NA; D: NA; V: TRBV7-2; DNA: TGTGCCAGCAGCCCCCCCTCTTACGAGCAGTACTTC; CDR3: CASSPPSYEQYF
J: TRBJ2-3; size: NA; D: NA; V: TRBV5-1; DNA: TGCGCCAGCAGCTTATTATCTAGCACAGATACGCAGTATTTT; CDR3: CASSLLSSTDTQYF
J: TRBJ2-3; size: NA; D: TRBD2; V: TRBV14; DNA: TGTGCCAGCAGCCAAGGACCGGGACTAGCGGGAGTAAGAGTAGATACGCAGTATTTT; CDR3: CASSQGPGLAGVRVDTQYF
J: TRBJ2-7; size: NA; D: TRBD1; V: TRBV29-1; DNA: TGCAGCGTTGAAGGCGGGCAGGGGGTGGTTCCCTACGAGCAGTACTTC; CDR3: CSVEGGQGVVPYEQYF
J: TRBJ2-7; size: NA; D: TRBD1; V: TRBV4-1; DNA: TGCGCCAGCAGCCAAGCGGGACAGCTCTCCTACGAGCAGTACTTC; CDR3: CASSQAGQLSYEQYF
J: TRBJ2-3; size: once; D: NA; V: TRBV7-6; DNA: TGTGCCAGCAGCCGGGGGTACACAGTCAACGGGGCCACAGATACGCAGTATTTT; CDR3: CASSRGYTVNGATDTQYF
J: TRBJ2-3; size: NA; D: TRBD1; V: TRBV5-1; DNA: TGCGCCAGCAGCTTGGGACAGGGGGAATACACCACATCAGATACGCAGTATTTT; CDR3: CASSLGQGEYTTSDTQYF
J: TRBJ2-1; size: NA; D: NA; V: TRBV7-6; DNA: TGTGCCAGCAGCTTATGGGACGTCTACAATGAGCAGTTCTTC; CDR3: CASSLWDVYNEQFF
J: TRBJ2-1; size: NA; D: NA; V: TRBV12-5; DNA: TGTGCTAGTGGTTTGGGGGCAGGGGATGACGGTGAGCAGTTCTTC; CDR3: CASGLGAGDDGEQFF
J: TRBJ2-3; size: NA; D: TRBD1; V: TRBV30; DNA: TGTGCCTGGAGTTTCGGGACAGGGGGCACAGATACGCAGTATTTT; CDR3: CAWSFGTGGTDTQYF
J: TRBJ2-3; size: once; D: TRBD2; V: TRBV4-1; DNA: TGCGCCAGCAGCCGTGGACTAGCGGGAGGCACAGATACGCAGTATTTT; CDR3: CASSRGLAGGTDTQYF
J: TRBJ2-1; size: NA; D: NA; V: TRBV2; DNA: TGTGCCAGCAGTGAACGGGAGAATTTGTTCTTC; CDR3: CASSERENLFF